This T cell receptor beta chain emerged from a study of T cells in women clearing cervical HPV infection. Germline V gives CDR1 SQVTM, CDR2 ANQGSEA. V shed 6 bases, J shed 2 bases, and the junction held 11 bases outside the gene matches. The length of the CDR3 is 15 residues. Study findings and constraints: Associations may precede or follow infection; HPV-specific or memory T cells were not isolated.

Remarks on this clone: The antigen is unknown. The CDR3 end is not reached by the read, which stops 3 residues before it; the germline J gene fills it in.

Data came from immunoSEQ multiplex PCR; TCRdb stores just in-frame clones and leaves some out. The sample data list some 43,000 clones. The rearrangement joins TRBV29-1 to TRBJ2-7, with 9 bases matching TRBD2. The material sequenced was blood buffy coat. This clonotype originated in a woman aged 18-70 years with a cervical HPV16 infection that either progressed to CIN3+ or cleared (not recorded which). The CDR3: CSVRAGGGVTYEQYF. Partial CDR3 DNA: TGCAGCGTCCGAGCTGGCGGGGGGGTCACCTACGAG.